This is a list of T cell receptor beta chains from one sample in a study of T cell responses to AZD1222 COVID-19 vaccine. Sequencing was performed with immunoSEQ multiplex PCR; in TCRdb, only in-frame clones are kept and a portion is missing. The sample has about 97,000 clones, around 89% seen once. The specimen comprised peripheral blood, sampled on day 0 of AZD1222 vaccination. Source of these receptors: an adult in good health. The CDR3 runs from the conserved cysteine through the conserved F or W. Fields, in order: clone size, J gene, D gene, V gene, CDR3 DNA, CDR3 protein. A D gene is named only where the DNA matches it firmly. Size values are once, few and many counts, or a class for expanded clones, and some rows have none.

clone size: NA; J gene: TRBJ1-2; D gene: TRBD1; V gene: TRBV19; CDR3 DNA: TGTGCCAGCAAGGACAGGGAGAGGTATGGCTACACCTTC; CDR3 protein: CASKDRERYGYTF
clone size: NA; J gene: TRBJ1-1; D gene: TRBD1; V gene: TRBV4-3; CDR3 DNA: TGCGCCAGCAGCCTGACAGGGGACACTGAAGCTTTCTTT; CDR3 protein: CASSLTGDTEAFF
clone size: NA; J gene: TRBJ2-1; D gene: TRBD2; V gene: TRBV7-3; CDR3 DNA: TGTGCCAGCAGCTTAGGGACTAGCGGGGGCCGCGGGCAGTTCTTC; CDR3 protein: CASSLGTSGGRGQFF
clone size: NA; J gene: TRBJ2-7; D gene: TRBD1; V gene: TRBV29-1; CDR3 DNA: TGCAGCGCGAAGGGACAGGGCCCCTACGAGCAGTACTTC; CDR3 protein: CSAKGQGPYEQYF
clone size: few; J gene: TRBJ1-6; D gene: TRBD1; V gene: TRBV27; CDR3 DNA: TGTGCCAGCAGTTTATTCGACCAGGACAGGGGGGACTATTCACCCCTCCACTTT; CDR3 protein: CASSLFDQDRGDYSPLHF
clone size: once; J gene: TRBJ2-1; D gene: NA; V gene: TRBV12-5; CDR3 DNA: TGTGCTAGTGGTTCGGGGAATGAGCAGTTCTTC; CDR3 protein: CASGSGNEQFF
clone size: NA; J gene: TRBJ2-1; D gene: TRBD1; V gene: TRBV5-4; CDR3 DNA: TGTGCCAGGGGTATGGGGACAGGGAGGGATGAGCAGTTCTTC; CDR3 protein: CARGMGTGRDEQFF
clone size: NA; J gene: TRBJ1-2; D gene: NA; V gene: TRBV7-9; CDR3 DNA: TGTGCCAGCAGCTTAGTCTATGGCTACACCTTC; CDR3 protein: CASSLVYGYTF
clone size: NA; J gene: TRBJ2-1; D gene: NA; V gene: TRBV10-3; CDR3 DNA: TGTGCCATCAGTGAGTCGGGGGCGGGTGAGCAGTTCTTC; CDR3 protein: CAISESGAGEQFF
clone size: NA; J gene: TRBJ1-4; D gene: TRBD1; V gene: TRBV6-5; CDR3 DNA: TGTGCCACCGGGTGGACAGGGCGGGATGAAAAACTGTTTTTT; CDR3 protein: CATGWTGRDEKLFF
clone size: NA; J gene: TRBJ2-2; D gene: TRBD1; V gene: TRBV2; CDR3 DNA: TGTGCCAGTACCGGGACAGGGGGGAACACCGGGGAGCTGTTTTTT; CDR3 protein: CASTGTGGNTGELFF
clone size: NA; J gene: TRBJ1-3; D gene: TRBD1; V gene: TRBV9; CDR3 DNA: TGTGCCAGCAGCGGACAGGGAGTAAGTGGAAACACCATATATTTT; CDR3 protein: CASSGQGVSGNTIYF
clone size: NA; J gene: TRBJ1-1; D gene: TRBD1; V gene: TRBV6-4; CDR3 DNA: TGTGCCAGCAGTGCACAGGGGGCGGACACTGAAGCTTTCTTT; CDR3 protein: CASSAQGADTEAFF
clone size: few; J gene: TRBJ1-2; D gene: NA; V gene: TRBV7-2; CDR3 DNA: TGTGCCAGCAGCACCCGTCCGGACCGTTGGGGGTCGGGCTACACCTTC; CDR3 protein: CASSTRPDRWGSGYTF
clone size: NA; J gene: TRBJ1-1; D gene: NA; V gene: TRBV6-5; CDR3 DNA: TGTGCCAGCACAGGGTCCGGGGTGACTGAAGCTTTCTTT; CDR3 protein: CASTGSGVTEAFF
clone size: NA; J gene: TRBJ1-1; D gene: NA; V gene: TRBV20-1; CDR3 DNA: TGCAGTGCTAGTAGAGTGTCGAACACTGAAGCTTTCTTT; CDR3 protein: CSASRVSNTEAFF
clone size: NA; J gene: TRBJ2-5; D gene: NA; V gene: TRBV7-2; CDR3 DNA: TGTGCCAGCAGCTTAGCGTCGGCCGTGGAGACCCAGTACTTC; CDR3 protein: CASSLASAVETQYF
clone size: NA; J gene: TRBJ2-1; D gene: NA; V gene: TRBV9; CDR3 DNA: TGTGCCAGCAGCCCGGGACTGAACGTTGGTGAGCAGTTCTTC; CDR3 protein: CASSPGLNVGEQFF
clone size: NA; J gene: TRBJ1-6; D gene: NA; V gene: TRBV19; CDR3 DNA: TGTGCCAGTAGTACCCAGGGTTCACCCCTCCACTTT; CDR3 protein: CASSTQGSPLHF
clone size: once; J gene: TRBJ2-1; D gene: TRBD2; V gene: TRBV28; CDR3 DNA: TGTGCCAGCAGTTCTCCGGGACTAGCAGTTACCAATGAGCAGTTCTTC; CDR3 protein: CASSSPGLAVTNEQFF
clone size: NA; J gene: TRBJ2-1; D gene: NA; V gene: TRBV15; CDR3 DNA: TGTGCCACCAGCAGAGATAAGGTTCCCAATGAGCAGTTCTTC; CDR3 protein: CATSRDKVPNEQFF
clone size: NA; J gene: TRBJ1-5; D gene: NA; V gene: TRBV19; CDR3 DNA: TGTGCCAGTAGTATATCCGGACAGAGTAGCAATCAGCCCCAGCATTTT; CDR3 protein: CASSISGQSSNQPQHF
clone size: NA; J gene: TRBJ1-2; D gene: TRBD1; V gene: TRBV5-4; CDR3 DNA: TGTGCCAGCAGCGGACAGGGGGTTGATGGCTACACCTTC; CDR3 protein: CASSGQGVDGYTF
clone size: NA; J gene: TRBJ2-7; D gene: NA; V gene: TRBV6-5; CDR3 DNA: TGTGCCAGCAGGTGGGCTAGCACCTACGAGCAGTACTTC; CDR3 protein: CASRWASTYEQYF
clone size: NA; J gene: TRBJ2-2; D gene: NA; V gene: TRBV28; CDR3 DNA: TGTGCCAGCAGTGGGCAGAACACCGGGGAGCTGTTTTTT; CDR3 protein: CASSGQNTGELFF
clone size: NA; J gene: TRBJ2-1; D gene: NA; V gene: TRBV7-2; CDR3 DNA: TGTGCCAGCAGCTTACCCACAGGGTATGAGCAGTTCTTC; CDR3 protein: CASSLPTGYEQFF
clone size: NA; J gene: TRBJ1-1; D gene: NA; V gene: TRBV29-1; CDR3 DNA: TGCAGCGTTGAGACCCAGCAGGGCGGTGAAGCTTTCTTT; CDR3 protein: CSVETQQGGEAFF
clone size: once; J gene: TRBJ2-1; D gene: TRBD2; V gene: TRBV5-1; CDR3 DNA: TGCGCCAGCAGCCTCGGCACTAGCGGGATCGGTGGACATGAGCAGTTCTTC; CDR3 protein: CASSLGTSGIGGHEQFF
clone size: NA; J gene: TRBJ2-1; D gene: NA; V gene: TRBV7-9; CDR3 DNA: TGTGCCAGCAGCTTAGACACGTACAATGAGCAGTTCTTC; CDR3 protein: CASSLDTYNEQFF
clone size: NA; J gene: TRBJ1-4; D gene: NA; V gene: TRBV19; CDR3 DNA: TGTGCCAGTAGTTCGATAGATGGGAATGAAAAACTGTTTTTT; CDR3 protein: CASSSIDGNEKLFF
clone size: NA; J gene: TRBJ1-6; D gene: NA; V gene: TRBV3-1/TRBV3-2; CDR3 DNA: TGTGCCAGCAGCCAAGTAGGCCCTTCACCCCTCCACTTT; CDR3 protein: CASSQVGPSPLHF
clone size: few; J gene: TRBJ1-2; D gene: NA; V gene: TRBV6-4; CDR3 DNA: TGTGCCAGCAGCCCGGGAGGTGTTTATGGCTACACCTTC; CDR3 protein: CASSPGGVYGYTF
clone size: NA; J gene: TRBJ1-2; D gene: TRBD1; V gene: TRBV9; CDR3 DNA: TGTGCCAGCAGCGTAGCTTGGGCTGACAGGGGCGGCTACACCTTC; CDR3 protein: CASSVAWADRGGYTF
clone size: NA; J gene: TRBJ1-5; D gene: TRBD1; V gene: TRBV28; CDR3 DNA: TGTGCCACCCAGGGACAGGGGAGTAAGTCCGGTCAGCCCCAGCATTTT; CDR3 protein: CATQGQGSKSGQPQHF
clone size: NA; J gene: TRBJ2-2; D gene: TRBD2; V gene: TRBV27; CDR3 DNA: TGTGCCAGCAGGACGGGGACTAGCGGGCTCACCGGGGAGCTGTTTTTT; CDR3 protein: CASRTGTSGLTGELFF
clone size: NA; J gene: TRBJ1-4; D gene: NA; V gene: TRBV7-2; CDR3 DNA: TGTGCCAGCAGCCGCGACAGTCTTCGGGAAAAACTGTTTTTT; CDR3 protein: CASSRDSLREKLFF
clone size: NA; J gene: TRBJ2-7; D gene: TRBD1; V gene: TRBV27; CDR3 DNA: TGTGCCAGCAGTTTATCGACAGGGTCCTACGAGCAGTACTTC; CDR3 protein: CASSLSTGSYEQYF
clone size: few; J gene: TRBJ2-2; D gene: TRBD1; V gene: TRBV4-1; CDR3 DNA: TGCGCCAGCAGCACCGACAGGGTGAACACCGGGGAGCTGTTTTTT; CDR3 protein: CASSTDRVNTGELFF
clone size: NA; J gene: TRBJ2-5; D gene: NA; V gene: TRBV29-1; CDR3 DNA: TGCAGCGTTGACGGCAGCCAAGAGACCCAGTACTTC; CDR3 protein: CSVDGSQETQYF
clone size: NA; J gene: TRBJ1-5; D gene: NA; V gene: TRBV6-2/TRBV6-3; CDR3 DNA: TGTGCCAGCAGTTACGGGGGGGGGCTGAATCAGCCCCAGCATTTT; CDR3 protein: CASSYGGGLNQPQHF
clone size: few; J gene: TRBJ2-5; D gene: NA; V gene: TRBV11-2; CDR3 DNA: TGTGCCAGCAGCAAAGGGCGGGTATACGATAGAGAGACCCAGTACTTC; CDR3 protein: CASSKGRVYDRETQYF